This is a list of T cell receptor beta chains from one sample in a study of CD8 T cells in ankylosing spondylitis. TCRdb re-called the 5' RACE reads with MiXCR, one entry per CDR3 protein. The table has roughly 40,000 distinct CDR3 sequences, approximately 17% seen once. The specimen was blood. Receptors originate from a male donor with ankylosing spondylitis or in good health (not recorded which). CDR3s include the opening cysteine and the closing phenylalanine or tryptophan.

TRBJ2-7,TRBV12-3/TRBV12-4,CASSPTIRLAPSQQYF
TRBJ2-2,TRBV5-1,CASSLNPASNTGELFF
TRBJ2-1,TRBV4-2,CASSQAQGDAYNEQFF
TRBJ2-5,TRBV14,CASSQEVRETQYF
TRBJ2-2,TRBV2,CASSLPGSTGELFF
TRBJ2-1,TRBV5-5,CASSLVGDPGEQFF
TRBJ2-2,TRBV10-3,CAISDSPGGEGLAGAFTGELFF
TRBJ2-3,TRBV5-1,CASYPRDWGTDTQYF
TRBJ2-2,TRBV7-6,CASGQSNTGELFF
TRBJ2-2,TRBV6-6,CASKWDGRAKNTGELFF
TRBJ2-3,TRBV28,CASTGSGLGRGPDTQYF
TRBJ1-4,TRBV2,CASKGSATNEKLFF
TRBJ2-1,TRBV28,CASSLKRGRRNEQFF
TRBJ2-3,TRBV20-1,CSARDGLAGIRWTQYF
TRBJ1-4,TRBV6-2/TRBV6-3,CASTSPDTTNEKLFF
TRBJ2-2,TRBV20-1,CSANREDTGELFF
TRBJ2-7,TRBV29-1,CSASTGGGEQYF
TRBJ2-3,TRBV20-1,CSATLAGGTDTQYF
TRBJ2-1,TRBV11-2,CASSRRGSGIKNEQFF
TRBJ2-2,TRBV7-2,CASSKEAGGITGELFF
TRBJ2-2,TRBV14,CASSLIGGSGELFF
TRBJ1-5,TRBV27,CASSPRTGAGNQPQHF
TRBJ2-7,TRBV29-1,CSASAASHEQYF
TRBJ2-1,TRBV7-2,CASSLEAPGTSNEQFF
TRBJ2-1,TRBV29-1,CSDRLATYNEQFF
TRBJ1-4,TRBV28,CASSPPTGASEKLFF
TRBJ2-2,TRBV9,CASSPTLRTSSRELFF
TRBJ2-7,TRBV28,CASSLPRTLPREQYF
TRBJ2-2,TRBV7-2,CASSLGLAGTGELFF
TRBJ1-3,TRBV12-3/TRBV12-4,CASSLGWQGGNTIYF
TRBJ2-2,TRBV19,CASSKGTAFTGELFF
TRBJ2-2,TRBV12-3/TRBV12-4,CASSTGGYSGELFF
TRBJ2-7,TRBV20-1,CSAPLTGRPYEQYF
TRBJ2-2,TRBV2,CASRGTGGTGELFF
TRBJ2-3,TRBV7-2,CASSRPADTQYF
TRBJ2-2,TRBV5-1,CASSFTTGQAGELFF
TRBJ1-1,TRBV20-1,CSAEGSGTEAFF
TRBJ2-7,TRBV28,CASRIGQGLYEQYF
TRBJ2-3,TRBV24-1,CATSADPGQGAGTDTQYF
TRBJ2-3,TRBV29-1,CGAGVTTDTQYF
TRBJ2-7,TRBV12-3/TRBV12-4,CASSPRGVTYEQYF
TRBJ2-1,TRBV21-1,CASSDPLAGFTNEQFF
TRBJ1-1,TRBV29-1,CSVARVGGSSNTEAFF